This is a list of T cell receptor beta chains from one sample in a study of blood T cell repertoires in COVID-19. Libraries were prepared by immunoSEQ multiplex PCR; TCRdb keeps only in-frame clonotypes and omits some of them. In the table there are tens of thousands of clones, approximately 83% of which are singletons. Sequencing used peripheral blood. These receptors were collected from a man aged 25 to 40 with COVID-19, enrolled during active disease. Both conserved end residues are trimmed from each CDR3.

cdr3_length,j_call,v_call,cdr3_aa
12,TRBJ1-1,TRBV27,ASSSTGGDTEAF
12,TRBJ2-7,TRBV4-1,ASSPRWGFYEQY
14,TRBJ2-3,TRBV5-1,ASSPYLDILTNTQY
11,TRBJ2-2,TRBV30,AWSVSKNGELF
8,TRBJ2-5,TRBV3-1/TRBV3-2,ASSQETQY
13,TRBJ2-7,TRBV13,ASSLGGTIAYEQY
10,TRBJ1-2,TRBV19,ASSSDSYGYT
12,TRBJ1-2,TRBV28,ASRLSGGAYGYT
11,TRBJ1-5,TRBV19,ASSLQGQQPQH
11,TRBJ1-4,TRBV7-9,ASSLGGNEKLF
13,TRBJ2-7,TRBV15,ATSRGGTGGGEQY
11,TRBJ1-5,TRBV12-3/TRBV12-4,ASSPFGNQPQH
11,TRBJ1-5,TRBV18,ASSPDRGEPQH
13,TRBJ2-7,TRBV6-5,ASRRQLWAPYEQY
10,TRBJ2-7,TRBV27,AVTRLNYEQY
13,TRBJ2-2,TRBV2,ASSAGLAMGGELF
13,TRBJ2-7,TRBV5-8,ASSFGTGEPYEQY
11,TRBJ1-1,TRBV19,ASRGVRYTEAF
14,TRBJ2-3,TRBV11-3,ASSPAVAGVLDTQY
12,TRBJ1-1,TRBV28,ASRNGGFATEAF
10,TRBJ2-1,TRBV3-1/TRBV3-2,ASSQDRSEQF
13,TRBJ2-7,TRBV9,ASSPGLAATYEQY
12,TRBJ1-1,TRBV6-4,ASSAQGWDTEAF
12,TRBJ2-3,TRBV10-3,AISGTSGTDTQY
13,TRBJ1-5,TRBV30,AWSSEAGLNQPQH
10,TRBJ2-3,TRBV29-1,SVDPEADTQY
13,TRBJ2-4,TRBV7-2,ASSLSTLAKNIQY
15,TRBJ2-7,TRBV18,ASSRGLAGGIRYEQY
13,TRBJ2-7,TRBV5-6,ASRYRGTGAGEQY
12,TRBJ2-7,TRBV28,ASSLGSGSYEQY